This T cell receptor (beta chain) was sequenced for a study of T-cell reconstitution after alpha-beta-depleted transplantation in children. This clonotype is a singleton in its sample. The CDR3 is made up of 14 amino acids. Trimming stripped 5 bases from V and 0 bases from J, with 5 bases between. Germline CDR1 is SGHTA and CDR2 is FQGNSA. Preparation of the TCRbeta library involved a method that used unique molecular identifiers. In TCRdb, the PCR reads were re-called with MiXCR into one record per CDR3 protein. This sample has some 600,000 distinct CDR3 sequences, with roughly 13% found just once. The genes are TRBV7-2 and TRBJ2-6; D not certain. The sequence was collected from a male patient between 5 and 17 years old who had a stem cell transplant for acute myeloid leukemia, so the T cells may come from the graft donor. The sequenced sample was PBMCs, mostly from graft donor cells, obtained 360 days after TCRalphabeta/CD19-depleted stem cell transplant. CDR3 in amino acids: CASSEYSGANVLTF. In DNA form, the CDR3 reads TGTGCCAGCAGCGAGTACTCTGGGGCCAACGTCCTGACTTTC.